This T cell receptor beta chain is drawn from a study of CD8+CD57+ T cells in acquired aplastic anemia. Findings of the study overall: Some 30 was the count of CD8+ CDR3 sequences that patients shared with controls.

With regard to this clonotype: Its antigen is undetermined. A much bigger clone sits one base away, suggesting this may be a read error.

V was pared by 3 bases and J by 4 bases, with 14 bases between. This CDR3 has 15 residues. Germline CDR1 reads SEHNR; CDR2 reads FQNEAQ (reference sequence). Genomic DNA acted as the template from which TCR beta VDJ combination and CDR3 sequence profiling were carried out. TCRdb re-analysed the reads in MiXCR, keeping a single row per CDR3 protein. Of about 180,000 distinct CDR3 sequences detected, less than 60% appear once; the ten largest clones hold roughly 1.1%. Sequenced patients had shown CD8+CD57+ cell expansion by flow cytometry. At blood sampling, none of the patients had yet received therapy.

Sequenced material: sorted CD4+, CD8+, or CD8+CD57+ T cells (not recorded which) from PBMCs. The clonotype originates from a human donor with aplastic anemia. V and J are TRBV7-9 and TRBJ2-3; tentatively, D is TRBD2 (6 bases). The CDR3 region is CASSFGGDLSDTQYF. CDR3 bases: TGTGCCAGCAGCTTCGGCGGGGACCTGTCAGATACGCAGTATTTT.